The sequence of this TCR beta chain was determined in a study of a mutant IDH1 vaccine in newly diagnosed glioma. About the research overall: Patients began vaccination 4-6 weeks after radiotherapy alone, or with temozolomide cycles. Therapy received beforehand was radiotherapy, temozolomide, or both, with most patients given both.

V was pared by 4 bases and J by 1 base, with 14 bases between. Per the germline V gene, CDR1 is SGHRS and CDR2 is YFSETQ. The CDR3 has 15 amino acids. Whole-study results and caveats: Top-clonotype changes in peripheral T cells seemed unrelated to pseudoprogression.

Stated time point: week 11, during vaccination. A single vaccine dose contained 300 ug of mutant IDH1 20-mer peptide, and topical imiquimod was used with it. The donors had new WHO grade 3 or 4 astrocytomas; these were IDH1-mutant and ATRX-lost. The assay was immunoSEQ multiplex PCR, and TCRdb's table has in-frame clones only and misses some. The table records around 25,000 clones, around 77% of them present only once. As for this clone: Its antigen is not identified.

Sequencing used PBMCs, obtained from a glioma patient whose treatment included an IDH1 peptide vaccine. The source of this sequence is a young woman with glioma. The chain joins TRBV5-1 to TRBJ1-1; D is perhaps TRBD1 (5 bases). CDR3 nucleotide sequence: TGCGCCAGCAGCGCCGCCGGGACGGGGAACACTGAAGCTTTCTTT. Translated, it gives CASSAAGTGNTEAFF.